The 2 T cell receptor beta chains below were found in one sample sequenced in a study of OX40 agonist ivuxolimab in advanced cancers. Libraries were prepared by immunoSEQ multiplex PCR; TCRdb keeps only in-frame clonotypes and omits some of them. In the table there are tens of thousands of clones, approximately 89% of which are singletons. Sequenced material: CD4+ or CD8+ T cells sorted from blood, taken in a trial of the OX40 agonist ivuxolimab. These receptors were obtained from an adult with an advanced solid tumor such as melanoma, head and neck, liver or kidney cancer.

This chain joins TRBV29-1 and TRBJ2-3; no definite D call. The CDR3 runs 9 residues. The V end lost 0 bases, the J end lost 15 bases, and 7 bases lay between the germline ends. Germline CDR1 SQVTM, CDR2 ANQGSEA. The CDR3 loop is CSVEESRYF. As DNA, the CDR3 is TGCAGCGTTGAAGAATCGCGCTATTTT.

The genes are TRBV6-6 and TRBJ2-7, with 7 bases aligning to TRBD1. CDR3 length: 14 amino acids. Germline V gene lookup returns CDR1 MNHNY and CDR2 SVGAGI (reference sequence). Trimming took 6 bases from V and 0 from J; bases not matched to a gene: 5. The CDR3: CASSGTAGSYEQYF. The CDR3 DNA is TGTGCCAGCAGCGGGACAGCAGGCTCCTACGAGCAGTACTTC.